This T cell receptor (beta chain) was observed in a study of shared clonotypes between healthy human individuals. Broader study findings: Naive CD4 clonotype sharing across four donors was approximately 5%. All-four-donor shared clonotypes had higher generation probabilities than non-shared clonotypes did. Generally, estimated richness proved larger in naive subsets than it did in memory subsets.

Sequencing used immunoSEQ multiplex PCR; TCRdb keeps in-frame clones, though not all of them. The sample carries about 1.5 million clones, 95% to 99% recorded once. This clone was seen once. The antigen remains undetermined. Germline lookup yields CDR1 LNHDA and CDR2 SQIVND (reference sequence). V was pared by 3 bases and J by 2 bases, with 14 bases between. This CDR3 contains 16 residues. The V gene is TRBV19, the J gene TRBJ1-5, with D possibly TRBD1 on 5 matching bases. The sequenced sample consisted of naive CD4+ T cells sorted from blood. Subset in this sample: CD45RA+ positively selected. The TCR sequence derives from a young man in good health. Here the CDR3 DNA reads TGTGCCAGTAGTATTACGTGGGGCGCTGGCAATCAGCCCCAGCATTTT. Translating gives CASSITWGAGNQPQHF.